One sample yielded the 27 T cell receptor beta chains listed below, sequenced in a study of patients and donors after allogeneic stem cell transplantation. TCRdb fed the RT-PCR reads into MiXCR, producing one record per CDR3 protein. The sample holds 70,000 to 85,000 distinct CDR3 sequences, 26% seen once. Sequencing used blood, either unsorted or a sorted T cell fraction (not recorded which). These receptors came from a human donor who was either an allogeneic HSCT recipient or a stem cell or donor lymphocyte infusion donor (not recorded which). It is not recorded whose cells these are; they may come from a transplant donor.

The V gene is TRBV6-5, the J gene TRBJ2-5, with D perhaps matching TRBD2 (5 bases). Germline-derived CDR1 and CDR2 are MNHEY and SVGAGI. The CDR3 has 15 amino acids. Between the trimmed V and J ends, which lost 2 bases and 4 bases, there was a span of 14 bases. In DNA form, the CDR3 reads TGTGCCAGCAGTTACCGCCTGGGAGCCGGAGAGACCCAGTACTTC. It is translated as CASSYRLGAGETQYF.

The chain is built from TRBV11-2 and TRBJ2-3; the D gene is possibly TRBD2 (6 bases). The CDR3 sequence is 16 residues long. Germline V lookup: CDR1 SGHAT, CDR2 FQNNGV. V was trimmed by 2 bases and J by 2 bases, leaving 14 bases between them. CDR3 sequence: CASSLPPRDSTDTQYF. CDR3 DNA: TGTGCCAGCAGCTTACCCCCGAGGGACTCCACAGATACGCAGTATTTT. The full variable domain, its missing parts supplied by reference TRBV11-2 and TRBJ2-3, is EAGVAQSPRYKIIEKRQSVAFWCNPISGHATLYWYQQILGQGPKLLIQFQNNGVVDDSQLPKDRFSAERLKGVDSTLKIQPAKLEDSAVYLCASSLPPRDSTDTQYFGPGTRLTVL.

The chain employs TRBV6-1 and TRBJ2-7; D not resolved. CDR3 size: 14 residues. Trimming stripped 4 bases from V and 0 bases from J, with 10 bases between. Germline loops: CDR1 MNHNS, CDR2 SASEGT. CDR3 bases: TGTGCCAGCAGTGTTACAGTCAGCTCCTACGAGCAGTACTTC. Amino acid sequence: CASSVTVSSYEQYF.

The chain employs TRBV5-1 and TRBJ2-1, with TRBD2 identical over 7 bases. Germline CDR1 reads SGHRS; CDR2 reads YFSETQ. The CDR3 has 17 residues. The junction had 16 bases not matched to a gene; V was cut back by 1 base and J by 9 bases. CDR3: CASSLQGRASGDGEQFF. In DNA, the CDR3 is TGCGCCAGCAGCTTGCAAGGTAGGGCTAGCGGAGACGGTGAGCAGTTCTTC.

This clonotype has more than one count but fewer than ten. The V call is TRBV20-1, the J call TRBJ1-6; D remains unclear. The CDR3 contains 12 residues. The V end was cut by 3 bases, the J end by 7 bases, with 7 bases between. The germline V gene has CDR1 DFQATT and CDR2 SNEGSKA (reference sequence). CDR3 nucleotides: TGCAGTGCTAGTGACGGGAATTCACCCCTCCACTTT. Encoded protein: CSASDGNSPLHF.

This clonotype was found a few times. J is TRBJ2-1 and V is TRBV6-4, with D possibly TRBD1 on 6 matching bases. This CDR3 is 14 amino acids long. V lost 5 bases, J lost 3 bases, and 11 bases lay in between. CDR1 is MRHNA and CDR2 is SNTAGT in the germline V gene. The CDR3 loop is CASSPGTSYNEQFF. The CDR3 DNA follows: TGTGCCAGCAGTCCCGGGACAAGCTACAATGAGCAGTTCTTC.

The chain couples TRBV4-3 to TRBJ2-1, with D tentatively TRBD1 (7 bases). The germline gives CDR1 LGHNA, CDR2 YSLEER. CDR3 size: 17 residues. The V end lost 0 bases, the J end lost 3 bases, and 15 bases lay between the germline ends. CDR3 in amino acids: CASSQDPRQGGYNEQFF. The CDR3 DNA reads TGCGCCAGCAGCCAAGATCCGCGGCAGGGGGGCTACAATGAGCAGTTCTTC.

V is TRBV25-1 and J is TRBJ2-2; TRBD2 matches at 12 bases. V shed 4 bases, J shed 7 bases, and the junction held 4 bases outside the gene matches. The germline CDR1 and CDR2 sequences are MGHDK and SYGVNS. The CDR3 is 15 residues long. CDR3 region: CASSATSGGSGELFF. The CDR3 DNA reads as TGTGCCAGCAGTGCGACTAGCGGGGGCAGCGGGGAGCTGTTTTTT.

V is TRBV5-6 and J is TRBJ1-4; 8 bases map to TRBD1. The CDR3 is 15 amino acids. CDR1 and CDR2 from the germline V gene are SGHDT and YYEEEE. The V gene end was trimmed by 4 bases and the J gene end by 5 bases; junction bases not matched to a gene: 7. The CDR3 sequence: CASSPRTGTNEKLFF. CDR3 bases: TGTGCCAGCAGCCCCAGGACAGGGACGAATGAAAAACTGTTTTTT. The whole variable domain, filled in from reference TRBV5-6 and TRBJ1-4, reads DAGVTQSPTHLIKTRGQQVTLRCSPKSGHDTVSWYQQALGQGPQFIFQYYEEEERQRGNFPDRFSGHQFPNYSSELNVNALLLGDSALYLCASSPRTGTNEKLFFGSGTQLSVL.

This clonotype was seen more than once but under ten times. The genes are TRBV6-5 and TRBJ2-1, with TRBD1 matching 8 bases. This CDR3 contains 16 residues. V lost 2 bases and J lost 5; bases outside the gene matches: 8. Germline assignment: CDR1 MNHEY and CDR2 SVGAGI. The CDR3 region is CASSYPSLQGDNEQFF. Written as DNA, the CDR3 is TGTGCCAGCAGTTACCCCTCCTTACAGGGGGACAATGAGCAGTTCTTC.

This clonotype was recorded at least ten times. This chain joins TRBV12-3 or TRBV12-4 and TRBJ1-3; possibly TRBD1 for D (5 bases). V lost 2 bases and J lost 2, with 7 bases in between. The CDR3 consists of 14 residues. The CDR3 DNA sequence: TGTGCCAGCAGTTTATCAGGGACTGGAAACACCATATATTTT. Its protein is CASSLSGTGNTIYF.

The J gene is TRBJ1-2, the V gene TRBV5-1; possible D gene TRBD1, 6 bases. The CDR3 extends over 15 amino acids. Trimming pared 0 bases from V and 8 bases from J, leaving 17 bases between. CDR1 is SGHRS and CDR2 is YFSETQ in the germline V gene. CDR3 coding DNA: TGCGCCAGCAGCTTGGAAAGACAGGAGTGGATCGGCTACACCTTC. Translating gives CASSLERQEWIGYTF. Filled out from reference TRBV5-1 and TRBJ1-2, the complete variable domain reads KAGVTQTPRYLIKTRGQQVTLSCSPISGHRSVSWYQQTPGQGLQFLFEYFSETQRNKGNFPGRFSGRQFSNSRSEMNVSTLELGDSALYLCASSLERQEWIGYTFGSGTRLTVV.

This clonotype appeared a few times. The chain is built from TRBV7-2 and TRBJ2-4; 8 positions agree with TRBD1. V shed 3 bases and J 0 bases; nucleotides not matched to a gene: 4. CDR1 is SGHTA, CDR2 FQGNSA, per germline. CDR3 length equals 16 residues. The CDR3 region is CASSFGQGLAKNIQYF. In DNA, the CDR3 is TGTGCCAGCAGCTTCGGACAGGGCTTAGCCAAAAACATTCAGTACTTC. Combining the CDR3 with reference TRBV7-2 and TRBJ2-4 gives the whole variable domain GAGVSQSPSNKVTEKGKDVELRCDPISGHTALYWYRQSLGQGLEFLIYFQGNSAPDKSGLPSDRFSAERTGGSVSTLTIQRTQQEDSAVYLCASSFGQGLAKNIQYFGAGTRLSVL.

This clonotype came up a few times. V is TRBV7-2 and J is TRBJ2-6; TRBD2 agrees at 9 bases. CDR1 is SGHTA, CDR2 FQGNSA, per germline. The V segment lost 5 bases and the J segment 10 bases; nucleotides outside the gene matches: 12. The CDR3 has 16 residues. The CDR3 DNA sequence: TGTGCCAGCAGCCAAGATAGCGGGAGTAGTTCTAACGTCCTGACTTTC. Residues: CASSQDSGSSSNVLTF.

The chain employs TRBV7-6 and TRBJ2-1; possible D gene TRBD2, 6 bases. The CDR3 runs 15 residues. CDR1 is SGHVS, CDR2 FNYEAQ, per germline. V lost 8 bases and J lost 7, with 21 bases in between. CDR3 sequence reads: CASSELAGLWNEQFF. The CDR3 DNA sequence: TGTGCCAGCTCGGAGTTGGCGGGGCTATGGAATGAGCAGTTCTTC.

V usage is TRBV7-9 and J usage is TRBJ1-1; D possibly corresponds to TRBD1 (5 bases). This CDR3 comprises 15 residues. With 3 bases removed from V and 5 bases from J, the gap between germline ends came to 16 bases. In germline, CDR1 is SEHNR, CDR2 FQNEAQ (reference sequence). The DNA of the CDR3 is TGTGCCAGCAGCTTTAGGGCAGGGTTAAGAACTGAAGCTTTCTTT. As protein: CASSFRAGLRTEAFF. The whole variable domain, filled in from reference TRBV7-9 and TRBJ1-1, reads DTGVSQNPRHKITKRGQNVTFRCDPISEHNRLYWYRQTLGQGPEFLTYFQNEAQLEKSRLLSDRFSAERPKGSFSTLEIQRTEQGDSAMYLCASSFRAGLRTEAFFGQGTRLTVV.

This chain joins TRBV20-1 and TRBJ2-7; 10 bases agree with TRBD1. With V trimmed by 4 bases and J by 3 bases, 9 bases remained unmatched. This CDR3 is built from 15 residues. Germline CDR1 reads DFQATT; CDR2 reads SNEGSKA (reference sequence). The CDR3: CSAMEGDRGIYEQYF. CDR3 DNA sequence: TGCAGTGCTATGGAGGGGGACAGGGGCATCTACGAGCAGTACTTC.

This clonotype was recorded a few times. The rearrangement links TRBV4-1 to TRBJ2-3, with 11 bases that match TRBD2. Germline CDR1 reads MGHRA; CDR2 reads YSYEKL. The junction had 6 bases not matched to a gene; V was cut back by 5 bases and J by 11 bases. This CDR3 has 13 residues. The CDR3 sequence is CASSNLLAGGQYF. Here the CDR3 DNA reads TGCGCCAGCAGCAACCTTCTAGCGGGGGGGCAGTATTTT.

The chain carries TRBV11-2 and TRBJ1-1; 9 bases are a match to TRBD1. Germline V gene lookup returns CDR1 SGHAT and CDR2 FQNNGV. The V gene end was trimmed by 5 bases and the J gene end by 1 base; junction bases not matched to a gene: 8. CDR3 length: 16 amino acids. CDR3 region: CASSLILGQGNTEAFF. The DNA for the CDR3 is TGTGCCAGCAGCCTGATTCTGGGACAGGGGAACACTGAAGCTTTCTTT.

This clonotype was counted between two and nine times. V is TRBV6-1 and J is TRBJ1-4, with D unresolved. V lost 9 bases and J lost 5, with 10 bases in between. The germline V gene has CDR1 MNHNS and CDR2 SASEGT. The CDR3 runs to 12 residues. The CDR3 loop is CASALGNEKLFF. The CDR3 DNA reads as TGTGCCAGTGCGTTGGGGAATGAAAAACTGTTTTTT.

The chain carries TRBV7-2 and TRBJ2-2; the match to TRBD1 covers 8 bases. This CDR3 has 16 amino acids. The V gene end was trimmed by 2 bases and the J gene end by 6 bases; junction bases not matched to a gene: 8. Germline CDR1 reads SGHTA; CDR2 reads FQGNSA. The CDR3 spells CASSLWWTGSPGELFF. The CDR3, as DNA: TGTGCCAGCAGCTTATGGTGGACAGGGTCTCCCGGGGAGCTGTTTTTT.

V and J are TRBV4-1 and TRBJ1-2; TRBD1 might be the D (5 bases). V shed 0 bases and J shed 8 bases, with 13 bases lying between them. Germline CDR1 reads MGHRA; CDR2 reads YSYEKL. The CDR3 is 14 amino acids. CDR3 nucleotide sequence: TGCGCCAGCAGCCAAGATCGTGGGACTTTGGGCTACACCTTC. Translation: CASSQDRGTLGYTF.

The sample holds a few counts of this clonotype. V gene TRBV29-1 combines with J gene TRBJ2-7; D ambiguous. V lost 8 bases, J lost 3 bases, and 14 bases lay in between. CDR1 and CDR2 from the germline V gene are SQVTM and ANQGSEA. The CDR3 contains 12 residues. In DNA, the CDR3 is TGCAGCTTCCGGACGGAAATCTACGAGCAGTACTTC. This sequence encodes CSFRTEIYEQYF.

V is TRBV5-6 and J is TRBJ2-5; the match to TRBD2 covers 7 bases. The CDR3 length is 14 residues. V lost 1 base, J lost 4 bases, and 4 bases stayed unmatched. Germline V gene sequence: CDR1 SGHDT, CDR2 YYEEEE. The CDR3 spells CASSLRASGETQYF. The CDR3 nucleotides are TGTGCCAGCAGCTTGAGGGCTAGCGGAGAGACCCAGTACTTC.

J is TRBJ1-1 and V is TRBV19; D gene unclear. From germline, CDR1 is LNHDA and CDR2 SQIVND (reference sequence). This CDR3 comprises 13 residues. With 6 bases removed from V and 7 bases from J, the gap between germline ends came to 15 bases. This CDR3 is CASSPGGGFEAFF. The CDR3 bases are TGTGCCAGTAGCCCCGGCGGTGGGTTTGAAGCTTTCTTT.

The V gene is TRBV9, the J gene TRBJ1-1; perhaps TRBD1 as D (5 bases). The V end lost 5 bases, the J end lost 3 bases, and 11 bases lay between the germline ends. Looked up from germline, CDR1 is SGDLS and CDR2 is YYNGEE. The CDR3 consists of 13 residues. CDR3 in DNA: TGTGCCAGCAGTTCCGACAGTTACACTGAAGCTTTCTTT. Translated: CASSSDSYTEAFF. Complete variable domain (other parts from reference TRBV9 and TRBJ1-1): DSGVTQTPKHLITATGQRVTLRCSPRSGDLSVYWYQQSLDQGLQFLIQYYNGEERAKGNILERFSAQQFPDLHSELNLSSLELGDSALYFCASSSDSYTEAFFGQGTRLTVV.

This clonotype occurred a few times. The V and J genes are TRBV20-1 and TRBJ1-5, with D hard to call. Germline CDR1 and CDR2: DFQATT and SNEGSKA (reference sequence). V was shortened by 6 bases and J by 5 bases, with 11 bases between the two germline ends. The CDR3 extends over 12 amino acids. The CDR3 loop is CSALSGYQPQHF. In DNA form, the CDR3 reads TGCAGTGCCCTTTCCGGTTATCAGCCCCAGCATTTT.